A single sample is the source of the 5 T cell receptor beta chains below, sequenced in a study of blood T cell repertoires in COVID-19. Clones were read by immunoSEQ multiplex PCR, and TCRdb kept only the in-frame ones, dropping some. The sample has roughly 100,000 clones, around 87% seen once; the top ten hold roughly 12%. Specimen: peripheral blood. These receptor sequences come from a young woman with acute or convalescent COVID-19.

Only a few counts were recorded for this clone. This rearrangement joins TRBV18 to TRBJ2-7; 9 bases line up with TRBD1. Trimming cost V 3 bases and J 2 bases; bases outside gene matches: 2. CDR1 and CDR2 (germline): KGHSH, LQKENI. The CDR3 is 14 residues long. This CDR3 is CASSPGQGTYEQYF. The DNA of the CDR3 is TGTGCCAGCTCACCGGGACAGGGAACCTACGAGCAGTACTTC.

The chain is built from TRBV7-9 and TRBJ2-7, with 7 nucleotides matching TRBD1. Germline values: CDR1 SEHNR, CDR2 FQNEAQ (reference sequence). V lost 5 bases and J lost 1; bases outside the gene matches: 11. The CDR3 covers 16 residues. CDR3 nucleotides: TGTGCCAGCAGCCCACCCGGGACAGCTTTTTCCTACGAGCAGTACTTC. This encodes CASSPPGTAFSYEQYF.

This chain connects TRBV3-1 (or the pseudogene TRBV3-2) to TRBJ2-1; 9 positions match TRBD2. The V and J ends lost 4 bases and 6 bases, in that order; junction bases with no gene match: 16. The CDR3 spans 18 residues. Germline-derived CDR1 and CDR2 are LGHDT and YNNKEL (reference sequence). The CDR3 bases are TGTGCCAGCAGCCCGCACACCTCCCCTAGCGGGGATCTCAATGAGCAGTTCTTC. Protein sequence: CASSPHTSPSGDLNEQFF.

The CDR3 DNA is TGTGCCAGCGCCGCGGTCAACACCGGGGAGCTGTTTTTT. Translating it yields CASAAVNTGELFF. The J gene is TRBJ2-2, the V gene TRBV12-3 or TRBV12-4; unclear D gene. Trimming stripped 8 bases from V and 2 bases from J, with 9 bases between. The CDR3 extends over 13 amino acids.

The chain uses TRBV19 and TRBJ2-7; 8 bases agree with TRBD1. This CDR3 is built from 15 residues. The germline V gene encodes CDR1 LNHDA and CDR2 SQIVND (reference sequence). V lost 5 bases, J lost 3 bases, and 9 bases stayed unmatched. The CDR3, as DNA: TGTGCCAGTAGTGCAGGTTCAGGGGGCGGCTACGAGCAGTACTTC. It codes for CASSAGSGGGYEQYF.